The 16 T cell receptor beta chains listed next were all sequenced from one sample in a study of blood T cell repertoires in COVID-19. TCRdb keeps only in-frame clones here, not all; method: immunoSEQ multiplex PCR. The sample has 270,000 or so clones, 80% to 90% seen once. Sample: PBMCs or T cells enriched from blood (not recorded which). These receptors came from a young woman with acute COVID-19.

Only one count was recorded for this clone. The chain links TRBV29-1 to TRBJ1-2; D perhaps matches TRBD1 (6 bases). The CDR3 has 14 residues. Germline CDR1 SQVTM, CDR2 ANQGSEA. Trimming took off 4 bases at V and 8 bases at J, with 20 bases between the two ends. In nucleotides, the CDR3 is TGCAGCGTTGCTATTTCAGGGGCAATGGAAGGCTACACCTTC. This gives the protein CSVAISGAMEGYTF.

This clone showed up just a few times. The chain has TRBV6-6 and TRBJ2-3; 16 nucleotides match TRBD2. CDR3 length: 18 residues. Germline-derived CDR1 and CDR2 are MNHNY and SVGAGI (reference sequence). V trimming: 5 bases; J trimming: 4 bases; junction bases outside the gene matches: 9. CDR3 in DNA: TGTGCCAGCAGTCCTGGGACTAGCGGGAGGGCCAACGCAGATACGCAGTATTTT. Residues: CASSPGTSGRANADTQYF.

The chain links TRBV19 to TRBJ2-1; 8 nucleotides agree with TRBD1. This CDR3 has 15 residues. Germline CDR1 LNHDA, CDR2 SQIVND (reference sequence). The junction had 12 bases not matched to a gene; V was cut back by 10 bases and J by 4 bases. The CDR3 reads CATGAGGWLYNEQFF. CDR3 nucleotides: TGTGCCACCGGTGCAGGGGGCTGGTTGTACAATGAGCAGTTCTTC.

The V and J genes are TRBV5-8 and TRBJ1-5; the D is unclear. Between the trimmed V and J ends, which lost 1 base and 1 base, there was a span of 6 bases. This CDR3 region has 14 residues. CDR1 SGHTS and CDR2 YDEGEE come from the germline V gene. The CDR3 sequence: CASSLTGSNQPQHF. In nucleotides, the CDR3 is TGTGCCAGCAGCTTGACGGGGAGCAATCAGCCCCAGCATTTT.

The chain employs TRBV2 and TRBJ1-5; D may be TRBD1 (5 bases). This CDR3 is built from 16 residues. The germline V and J ends were trimmed by 4 bases and 5 bases, with 18 bases remaining between them. Germline V gene lookup returns CDR1 SNHLY and CDR2 FYNNEI. CDR3 region: CASSVGGALVDQPQHF. The CDR3 nucleotides are TGTGCCAGCAGTGTTGGTGGGGCGTTAGTAGATCAGCCCCAGCATTTT.

This clone turned up a few times. This sequence joins TRBV7-9 and TRBJ2-7; 7 nucleotides align to TRBD2. The germline V gene encodes CDR1 SEHNR and CDR2 FQNEAQ (reference sequence). This CDR3 is 13 amino acids long. With 5 bases clipped from V and 3 bases from J, the junction kept 4 bases outside the gene matches. The CDR3 DNA reads as TGTGCCAGCAGCCGATGGGGGGGCTACGAGCAGTACTTC. It yields the protein CASSRWGGYEQYF.

V usage is TRBV7-2 and J usage is TRBJ2-7, with 7 positions matching TRBD2. Trimming took 6 bases from V and 4 from J; bases not matched to a gene: 6. The CDR3 runs to 13 residues. Germline-derived CDR1 and CDR2 are SGHTA and FQGNSA. The CDR3 DNA is TGTGCCAGCAGTTTATCGCGGGGGTACGAGCAGTACTTC. Its translation: CASSLSRGYEQYF.

This sequence joins TRBV5-1 and TRBJ1-1; 7 bases match TRBD1. The V gene's germline CDR1 is SGHRS and CDR2 YFSETQ. The CDR3 spans 14 residues. V shed 4 bases and J 1 base; nucleotides not matched to a gene: 4. The CDR3 here is CASSVGQENTEAFF. The CDR3 coding sequence is TGCGCCAGCAGCGTAGGACAGGAGAACACTGAAGCTTTCTTT.

The V gene is TRBV7-2, the J gene TRBJ1-5; 7 positions match TRBD1. The trim removed 2 bases at V and 3 bases at J, leaving 10 bases unmatched. Germline CDR1 is SGHTA and CDR2 is FQGNSA. The CDR3 totals 17 residues. CDR3 loop: CASSLRDSLASNQPQHF. As DNA, the CDR3 is TGTGCCAGCAGCTTAAGGGACAGCCTAGCCTCCAATCAGCCCCAGCATTTT.

In this sample, this clone turned up once. The chain is built from TRBV2 and TRBJ2-7; TRBD2 agrees at 11 bases. Trimming cost V 6 bases and J 2 bases; bases outside gene matches: 6. Germline V gene sequence: CDR1 SNHLY, CDR2 FYNNEI. CDR3 length: 15 residues. CDR3: CASRSGLAETYEQYF. The CDR3 nucleotides read TGTGCCAGCAGATCGGGACTAGCGGAAACCTACGAGCAGTACTTC.

The CDR3 sequence: CASRKGTASNYGYTF. The CDR3 DNA is TGTGCCAGCAGAAAAGGGACAGCCTCCAACTATGGCTACACCTTC. The chain couples TRBV28 to TRBJ1-2; 7 bases map to TRBD1. V lost 6 bases, J lost 2 bases, and 9 bases stayed unmatched. Germline-derived CDR1 and CDR2 are MDHEN and SYDVKM. This CDR3 has 15 residues.

This chain uses TRBV4-2 with TRBJ2-7; no clear D gene. Between the trimmed V and J ends, which lost 0 bases and 6 bases, there was a span of 12 bases. Germline CDR1 reads LGHNA; CDR2 reads YNFKEQ. CDR3 length: 14 amino acids. DNA of the CDR3: TGTGCCAGCAGCCAAGACCCAGACACATCCGAGCAGTACTTC. Translating gives CASSQDPDTSEQYF.

This clone came up once. The CDR3 here is CASSLATQGLSYEQYF. The CDR3 region has the DNA TGTGCCAGCAGCTTAGCTACCCAGGGCCTCTCCTACGAGCAGTACTTC. V is TRBV7-6 and J is TRBJ2-7, with D possibly TRBD1 on 5 matching bases. This CDR3 spans 16 amino acids. Germline values: CDR1 SGHVS, CDR2 FNYEAQ. The germline V and J ends were trimmed by 0 bases and 0 bases, with 12 bases remaining between them.

This clone was observed a single time. The V and J genes are TRBV15 and TRBJ2-7; perhaps TRBD1 as D (6 bases). The germline gives CDR1 LNHNV, CDR2 YYDKDF (reference sequence). The CDR3 is 15 residues long. V was shortened by 0 bases and J by 1 base, with 10 bases between the two germline ends. The CDR3 spells CATSRDLTGSYEQYF. The DNA of the CDR3 is TGTGCCACCAGCAGAGATCTTACAGGGTCCTACGAGCAGTACTTC.

The chain employs TRBV25-1 and TRBJ2-7; maybe TRBD2 (6 bases). V dropped 6 bases and J dropped 0 bases, with 12 bases sitting between them. CDR1 is MGHDK and CDR2 is SYGVNS in the germline V gene. The CDR3 consists of 14 residues. This CDR3 reads CASSVGGGSYEQYF. CDR3 DNA sequence: TGTGCCAGCAGCGTCGGGGGTGGCTCCTACGAGCAGTACTTC.

The rearrangement links TRBV19 to TRBJ2-5; D call uncertain. The length of the CDR3 is 12 residues. Between the trimmed V and J ends, which lost 3 bases and 1 base, there was a span of 3 bases. The V gene's germline CDR1 is LNHDA and CDR2 SQIVND (reference sequence). The DNA of the CDR3 is TGTGCCAGTAGTATCTCCCAAGAGACCCAGTACTTC. It codes for CASSISQETQYF.